These 24 T cell receptor beta chains came from one sample sequenced in a study of blood T cell repertoires in COVID-19. The repertoire was sequenced with immunoSEQ multiplex PCR; TCRdb's copy has only in-frame clones and lacks some. Seen here are about 200,000 clones, 65% to 90% observed once, and the top ten hold about 4%. Sequenced material: PBMCs or T cells enriched from blood (not recorded which). Receptor source: a woman aged 30 to 39 who had been exposed to COVID-19.

V is TRBV7-9 and J is TRBJ1-1, with D unresolved. The CDR3 length is 13 residues. Germline-derived CDR1 and CDR2 are SEHNR and FQNEAQ (reference sequence). V lost 2 bases, J lost 2 bases, and 6 bases lay in between. The CDR3 here is CASSLPENTEAFF. For the CDR3, the DNA is TGTGCCAGCAGCTTACCAGAAAACACTGAAGCTTTCTTT.

CDR3 bases: TGTGCCAGCAGCCAAGAGGGGGCCCTAACTCGCTATGGCTACACCTTC. Protein sequence: CASSQEGALTRYGYTF. The gene calls are TRBV4-2 and TRBJ1-2, with D perhaps TRBD1 (6 bases). Trimming took 0 bases from V and 4 from J, leaving 15 bases between them. The germline CDR1 and CDR2 sequences are LGHNA and YNFKEQ. The CDR3 sequence is 16 residues long.

In nucleotides, the CDR3 is TGTGCCAGTAGTACAGGGGTACAGAGAGGCTTCTATGGCTACACCTTC. Translated: CASSTGVQRGFYGYTF. V usage is TRBV19 and J usage is TRBJ1-2; a weak D match, TRBD1 (6 bases). Germline-derived CDR1 and CDR2 are LNHDA and SQIVND (reference sequence). Deletions cut 4 bases from V and 4 bases from J, with 19 bases between. The CDR3 covers 16 residues.

The gene calls are TRBV19 and TRBJ2-3; 9 nucleotides line up with TRBD1. V was pared by 5 bases and J by 1 base, with 7 bases of the junction left unmatched. Germline V lookup: CDR1 LNHDA, CDR2 SQIVND (reference sequence). The CDR3 is 16 residues long. The CDR3 region is CASSPRQGVGTDTQYF. DNA for the CDR3: TGTGCCAGTAGTCCCCGACAGGGGGTGGGCACAGATACGCAGTATTTT.

CDR3 protein: CASSDSGRISGNTIYF. The CDR3 DNA reads TGTGCCAGCAGCGATAGTGGGCGAATCTCTGGAAACACCATATATTTT. The chain is built from TRBV5-5 and TRBJ1-3, with D hard to call. Trimming took off 4 bases at V and 0 bases at J, with 14 bases between the two ends. Germline V gene sequence: CDR1 SGHKS, CDR2 YYEKEE (reference sequence). The CDR3 length is 16 residues.

The chain combines TRBV3-1 (or the pseudogene TRBV3-2) with TRBJ2-7, with 9 bases fitting TRBD2. The V gene end was trimmed by 1 base and the J gene end by 6 bases; junction bases not matched to a gene: 4. Germline CDR1 reads LGHDT; CDR2 reads YNNKEL (reference sequence). The CDR3 is 14 amino acids. The CDR3 DNA is TGTGCCAGCAGCCAAGGCGGGGGGGCCCGCGAGCAGTACTTC. It yields the protein CASSQGGGAREQYF.

The gene calls are TRBV7-8 and TRBJ2-7; the D gene is possibly TRBD2 (6 bases). V was cut by 5 bases and J by 6 bases, with 20 bases left in between. Germline V CDR1 and CDR2: SGHVS, FQNEAQ. The CDR3 contains 15 residues. DNA for the CDR3: TGTGCCAGCAGCGCAGGACTATTGAGAGGGGTCGAGCAGTACTTC. This codes for CASSAGLLRGVEQYF.

The CDR3 nucleotides read TGTGCCTGGAGTGTACATGGGAGTTACTCTGGAAACACCATATATTTT. The encoded protein is CAWSVHGSYSGNTIYF. V is TRBV30 and J is TRBJ1-3, with unresolved D. Between the trimmed V and J ends, which lost 0 bases and 0 bases, there was a span of 12 bases. Germline V gene sequence: CDR1 GTSNPN, CDR2 SVGIG (reference sequence). CDR3 length: 16 residues.

The V call is TRBV2, the J call TRBJ1-5; 9 positions match TRBD1. V trimming: 5 bases; J trimming: 0 bases; junction bases outside the gene matches: 5. Germline-derived CDR1 and CDR2 are SNHLY and FYNNEI. The CDR3 length is 16 residues. The CDR3 DNA is TGTGCCAGCAGTCCGGGACAGGGTTTTAGCAATCAGCCCCAGCATTTT. Translated: CASSPGQGFSNQPQHF.

The CDR3 is CASSEFGQGYYEQYF. In DNA, the CDR3 is TGTGCCAGCAGCGAGTTTGGACAGGGCTACTACGAGCAGTACTTC. The chain couples TRBV13 to TRBJ2-7, with TRBD1 matching 8 bases. This CDR3 is built from 15 residues. Germline V gene data show CDR1 as PRHDT and CDR2 as FYEKMQ (reference sequence). Trimming cost V 5 bases and J 3 bases; bases outside gene matches: 9. Combining the CDR3 with reference TRBV13 and TRBJ2-7 gives the whole variable domain AAGVIQSPRHLIKEKRETATLKCYPIPRHDTVYWYQQGPGQDPQFLISFYEKMQSDKGSIPDRFSAQQFSDYHSELNMSSLELGDSALYFCASSEFGQGYYEQYFGPGTRLTVT.

The CDR3 DNA reads as TGTGCCTGGAGTGGGCAGGTCACAGAGACCCAGTACTTC. Amino acids: CAWSGQVTETQYF. The chain links TRBV30 to TRBJ2-5; D not resolved. Trimming removed 1 base from V and 4 bases from J, with 10 bases in between. The CDR3 is 13 residues long. The germline V gene encodes CDR1 GTSNPN and CDR2 SVGIG (reference sequence).

The genes are TRBV7-2 and TRBJ1-3; TRBD1 might be the D (6 bases). This CDR3 is 15 amino acids long. V was pared by 1 base and J by 0 bases, with 7 bases between. The V gene's germline CDR1 is SGHTA and CDR2 FQGNSA. The CDR3 DNA reads as TGTGCCAGCAGCTTAGGGGACATCTCTGGAAACACCATATATTTT. Translation: CASSLGDISGNTIYF.

This clone appeared a single time. CDR3 sequence: CSVELVPSGGLSYNEQFF. As DNA, the CDR3 is TGCAGCGTTGAGTTGGTCCCTAGCGGGGGCCTCTCCTACAATGAGCAGTTCTTC. This sequence joins TRBV29-1 and TRBJ2-1; 10 bases align to TRBD2. Germline CDR1 is SQVTM and CDR2 is ANQGSEA. The CDR3 consists of 18 residues. J was trimmed by 0 bases and V by 3 bases; bases with no gene match: 11.

The genes are TRBV27 and TRBJ2-2, with D perhaps matching TRBD2 (5 bases). Trimming pared 6 bases from V and 0 bases from J, leaving 8 bases between. The CDR3 sequence is 14 residues long. Germline V CDR1 and CDR2: MNHEY, SMNVEV (reference sequence). CDR3 amino acids: CASSRGTNTGELFF. CDR3 nucleotide sequence: TGTGCCAGCAGCCGAGGGACGAACACCGGGGAGCTGTTTTTT.

The V call is TRBV7-9, the J call TRBJ2-1; perhaps TRBD2 as D (6 bases). The CDR3 is 15 residues long. Between the trimmed V and J ends, which lost 4 bases and 0 bases, there was a span of 10 bases. CDR1 SEHNR and CDR2 FQNEAQ come from the germline V gene (reference sequence). CDR3 coding DNA: TGTGCCAGCAGCTCGGGACTTACCTCCTACAATGAGCAGTTCTTC. The encoded protein is CASSSGLTSYNEQFF.

This chain uses TRBV21-1 with TRBJ2-5; the listed D gene, TRBD1, was not tested against the DNA. TRBV21-1 is given as a pseudogene. The CDR3 spans 14 residues. CDR3 in DNA: TGTGCCAGCAGCAAAACAAGGGGCTGGGAGACCCAGTACTTC. Amino acid sequence: CASSKTRGWETQYF.

This chain connects TRBV7-3 to TRBJ1-5; tentative D call: TRBD1 (5 bases). The ends were cut back, 5 bases at V and 7 bases at J, with 12 bases in the middle. Germline-derived CDR1 and CDR2 are SGHTA and FQGTGA. The CDR3 loop spans 13 amino acids. In nucleotides, the CDR3 is TGTGCCAGCAGCCCTAACCAGGGCCAGCCCCAGCATTTT. Protein sequence: CASSPNQGQPQHF.

V gene TRBV6-5 combines with J gene TRBJ1-2; 7 bases are a match to TRBD1. V was clipped by 5 bases and J by 8 bases; unmatched bases: 5. The germline V gene encodes CDR1 MNHEY and CDR2 SVGAGI. The CDR3 has 12 amino acids. The CDR3 nucleotides read TGTGCCAGCAGTCACACAGGGGTGGGCTACACCTTC. Protein: CASSHTGVGYTF.

With respect to this clone: This specimen includes other DNA sequences encoding the same CDR3. This chain links TRBV12-3 or TRBV12-4 with TRBJ1-1, with D unclear. The V gene lost 1 base and the J gene lost 3 bases, with 6 bases spanning the gap. CDR3 length equals 13 residues. The CDR3 DNA reads TGTGCCAGCAGTTTAGTTCGAGACACTGAAGCTTTCTTT. This encodes CASSLVRDTEAFF.

The chain has TRBV9 and TRBJ1-1; D is possibly TRBD1 (6 bases). Germline-derived CDR1 and CDR2 are SGDLS and YYNGEE. The length of the CDR3 is 14 residues. V shed 7 bases and J shed 4 bases, with 17 bases lying between them. In DNA form, the CDR3 reads TGTGCCAGCGGTACAGGGCGGGGGAGCACTGAAGCTTTCTTT. Its protein is CASGTGRGSTEAFF.

This chain connects TRBV7-8 to TRBJ1-1; 9 bases agree with TRBD1. There are 15 residues in the CDR3. CDR1 and CDR2 from the germline V gene are SGHVS and FQNEAQ. Losses at the gene ends were 5 bases for V and 4 bases for J; bases not matched to a gene: 8. In DNA form, the CDR3 reads TGTGCCAGCAGCGCGGGACAGGGTCGGTCCACTGAAGCTTTCTTT. It codes for CASSAGQGRSTEAFF.

This sequence joins TRBV7-6 and TRBJ2-1; 12 bases are shared with TRBD2. J lost 8 bases, V lost 3 bases, and 5 bases had no gene match. This CDR3 region has 15 residues. Germline V gene data show CDR1 as SGHVS and CDR2 as FNYEAQ. CDR3 sequence: CASSFTSGGYDEQFF. The CDR3 nucleotides read TGTGCCAGCAGCTTCACTAGCGGGGGGTATGATGAGCAGTTCTTC.

The genes are TRBV11-2 and TRBJ1-1, with D hard to call. Germline CDR1 reads SGHAT; CDR2 reads FQNNGV. Trimming took off 3 bases at V and 5 bases at J, with 16 bases between the two ends. The CDR3 has 15 residues. The CDR3 spells CASSFTPLGETEAFF. Written as DNA, the CDR3 is TGTGCCAGCAGCTTCACTCCGCTTGGAGAGACTGAAGCTTTCTTT.

The rearrangement links TRBV19 to TRBJ2-7; 9 bases are a match to TRBD1. In germline, CDR1 is LNHDA, CDR2 SQIVND (reference sequence). The CDR3 is 15 amino acids. The ends lost 6 bases at V and 7 bases at J; junction bases unmatched: 13. The CDR3: CASRNLPGQGGEQYF. The CDR3 coding sequence is TGTGCCAGTAGAAATCTTCCGGGACAGGGAGGGGAGCAGTACTTC.